The 10 T cell receptor beta chains reported below all come from one sample, sequenced in a study of CD8 T cells in ankylosing spondylitis. TCRdb used MiXCR to reprocess the 5' RACE reads, holding one entry per CDR3 protein. The sample has over 400,000 distinct CDR3 sequences, roughly 26% seen once. Whole-study results and caveats: Seemingly characteristic of ankylosing spondylitis blood was a TCR beta motif consisting of roughly 8 highly homologous variants.

The antigens of these receptors remain unknown. The sample was blood, either unsorted or a sorted T cell fraction (not recorded which). The receptors shown here come from a male donor with ankylosing spondylitis.

This clonotype was seen more than once but under ten times. J is TRBJ2-7 and V is TRBV18; a possible D gene is TRBD1 (6 bases). Trimming left V 0 bases short and J 5 bases short, with 14 bases between. This CDR3 has 15 amino acids. The V gene's germline CDR1 is KGHSH and CDR2 LQKENI. The CDR3 DNA sequence: TGTGCCAGCTCACCACCGGCAGGACAGCGAAACGAGCAGTACTTC. Translating it yields CASSPPAGQRNEQYF.

This rearrangement joins TRBV10-2 to TRBJ1-5; D not resolved. Trimming pared 6 bases from V and 6 bases from J, leaving 9 bases between. This CDR3 is built from 12 residues. The germline CDR1 and CDR2 sequences are WSHSY and SAAADI. CDR3 sequence reads: CASSDQAQPQHF. DNA for the CDR3: TGCGCCAGCAGCGACCAAGCTCAGCCCCAGCATTTT.

The chain uses TRBV10-3 and TRBJ2-1, with D possibly being TRBD1 (5 bases). The CDR3 is 11 amino acids. V shed 6 bases and J shed 10 bases, with 10 bases lying between them. Germline V gives CDR1 ENHRY, CDR2 SYGVKD. CDR3 DNA sequence: TGTGCCATCAGGGCGAAGGGGGAGCAGTTCTTC. It yields the protein CAIRAKGEQFF.

In its sample, this clonotype was seen many times. This rearrangement joins TRBV7-2 to TRBJ2-1; 7 bases align to TRBD2. Trimming took 5 bases from V and 2 from J; bases not matched to a gene: 9. Germline V lookup: CDR1 SGHTA, CDR2 FQGNSA. This CDR3 has 16 residues. As DNA, the CDR3 is TGTGCCAGCAGCGTATTAAGCGGGACTACCTACAATGAGCAGTTCTTC. Translating gives CASSVLSGTTYNEQFF.

This chain links TRBV24-1 with TRBJ2-3; the match to TRBD1 covers 10 bases. V lost 0 bases and J lost 5; bases outside the gene matches: 4. The CDR3 length is 16 residues. Germline CDR1 reads KGHDR; CDR2 reads SFDVKD. The CDR3 DNA is TGTGCCACCAGTGATTTGCCCCGGACAGGGGGAGATACGCAGTATTTT. Protein sequence: CATSDLPRTGGDTQYF.

This clonotype was observed a few times. The gene calls are TRBV30 and TRBJ1-3; TRBD1 aligns across 7 bases. J lost 2 bases, V lost 2 bases, and 3 bases had no gene match. The CDR3 extends over 14 amino acids. Germline CDR1 is GTSNPN and CDR2 is SVGIG (reference sequence). In DNA, the CDR3 is TGTGCCTGGAGTCCTGGACAGGCTGGAAACACCATATATTTT. This gives the protein CAWSPGQAGNTIYF.

This clonotype was seen more than once but under ten times. The chain has TRBV3-1 and TRBJ2-3; D unclear. The CDR3 has 15 amino acids. CDR1 and CDR2 (germline): LGHDT, YNNKEL (reference sequence). The V end lost 1 base, the J end lost 3 bases, and 11 bases lay between the germline ends. This CDR3 reads CASSQGQVRTDTQYF. CDR3 nucleotides: TGTGCCAGCAGCCAAGGACAAGTGAGGACAGATACGCAGTATTTT.

This clonotype was recorded at least ten times. The V gene is TRBV11-3, the J gene TRBJ1-2, with a tentative D call TRBD1 (6 bases). Germline V gene sequence: CDR1 SGHNT, CDR2 YENEEA. V was cut by 5 bases and J by 4 bases, with 20 bases left in between. The CDR3 length is 16 residues. The CDR3 region is CASSTEGRGASYGYTF. The DNA of the CDR3 is TGTGCCAGCAGCACCGAGGGGCGGGGGGCCAGCTATGGCTACACCTTC.

The chain combines TRBV4-1 with TRBJ1-4; unclear D gene. V shed 3 bases and J shed 8 bases, with 22 bases lying between them. There are 17 residues in the CDR3. Per germline, CDR1 MGHRA and CDR2 YSYEKL. CDR3 coding DNA: TGCGCCAGCAGCCAGCTGGGGAAGGGTAGGGAAGGGGAAAAACTGTTTTTT. Translating it yields CASSQLGKGREGEKLFF.

The genes are TRBV9 and TRBJ2-2; unclear D gene. This CDR3 is built from 15 residues. The germline gives CDR1 SGDLS, CDR2 YYNGEE. V shed 3 bases and J shed 2 bases, with 11 bases lying between them. DNA of the CDR3: TGTGCCAGCAGCGAGCCGGGCAGAAACACCGGGGAGCTGTTTTTT. This sequence encodes CASSEPGRNTGELFF. The full variable domain, rest sourced from reference TRBV9 and TRBJ2-2, is DSGVTQTPKHLITATGQRVTLRCSPRSGDLSVYWYQQSLDQGLQFLIQYYNGEERAKGNILERFSAQQFPDLHSELNLSSLELGDSALYFCASSEPGRNTGELFFGEGSRLTVL.